A selection of T cell receptor beta chains follows, all from one sample in a study of T cell repertoires in cytomegalovirus infection. Antigens of these TCRs are unknown. TCRdb reprocessed the reads via MiXCR and lists one record per CDR3 protein. The sample contains roughly 280,000 distinct CDR3 sequences, roughly a fifth of which appear only once. The sequenced sample was cultured PBMCs, obtained from culture after CMV antigen stimulation. The source is a human donor in good health (CMV status not recorded). Some clones in this sample may be carry-over from other donors' samples. Both conserved end residues are trimmed from each CDR3. Each record gives: V gene, clone size, J gene, CDR3 protein. Rows may omit the clone size; those that give it use once, few, many or a size class.

TRBV28,.,TRBJ2-3,ASSDFTGPDTQY
TRBV12-3/TRBV12-4,once,TRBJ1-6,ASTRWGAGDSPLH
TRBV20-1,few,TRBJ2-1,SARDLAGVLVNEQF
TRBV27,few,TRBJ1-2,ASSLSVFTGPSYGYT
TRBV7-2,many,TRBJ1-1,ASSLWGGRAF
TRBV5-4,few,TRBJ2-6,ASSSPDRGSEANVLT
TRBV7-2,many,TRBJ2-5,ASSEGTGQETQY
TRBV7-9,few,TRBJ2-1,ASSPPTSSGRQSSYNEQF
TRBV10-3,few,TRBJ2-7,AISVKAALESYEQY
TRBV19,few,TRBJ2-2,ASSEGTENTGELF
TRBV6-2/TRBV6-3,many,TRBJ1-4,ASRLTSDEKLF
TRBV9,.,TRBJ2-2,ASSVGGVSTGELF
TRBV11-2,few,TRBJ2-5,ASSSPPGFPQETQY
TRBV5-8,few,TRBJ2-3,ASSLVGGALSDTQY
TRBV28,.,TRBJ2-7,ASSPGTHSTLSYEQY
TRBV4-1,few,TRBJ2-7,ASSQMPGQDYEQY
TRBV12-3/TRBV12-4,.,TRBJ2-7,ASKGTGIYEWY
TRBV27,.,TRBJ2-6,ASSRRSGTGDSGANVLT
TRBV4-2,.,TRBJ2-6,ASSQVRSGANVLT
TRBV7-2,many,TRBJ1-4,ASSPRAGNEKLF
TRBV11-3,.,TRBJ2-2,ASSPGQGAELAGELF
TRBV28,.,TRBJ1-6,ASSTRGRSSYNSPLH
TRBV5-1,few,TRBJ2-3,ASSLQTGYTDTQY
TRBV7-2,.,TRBJ2-5,ASSLMGRWD
TRBV18,.,TRBJ2-1,ASSRTGGNEQF
TRBV7-4,.,TRBJ2-1,ASSGSGASGSSYNEQF
TRBV11-2,few,TRBJ2-5,ASSSPGLAIETQY
TRBV7-2,many,TRBJ2-1,ASSLVGVGNEQF
TRBV19,.,TRBJ1-4,ASIPGGATNEKLF
TRBV12-3/TRBV12-4,.,TRBJ2-7,ASSSWTSGSVQY
TRBV6-2/TRBV6-3,.,TRBJ2-1,ASRWVGLDYNEQF
TRBV7-9,.,TRBJ2-1,ASSLASSTLAGVDNEQF
TRBV7-2,many,TRBJ1-1,ASSLEGGYDTEAF
TRBV7-9,.,TRBJ2-3,ASSLESGLRWN
TRBV24-1,.,TRBJ2-7,ATSELSGRRSYEQY
TRBV6-2/TRBV6-3,.,TRBJ2-1,ASSDVRRIEQF
TRBV12-3/TRBV12-4,.,TRBJ1-1,ASSPYGGHGRTEAF
TRBV12-3/TRBV12-4,few,TRBJ1-2,ASSLGQETYGYT
TRBV7-2,many,TRBJ2-7,ASSSRTSSYEQY
TRBV6-5,many,TRBJ1-2,ASKVQGALSHGYT
TRBV11-1,.,TRBJ2-7,ASSLWTTYEQY
TRBV7-9,.,TRBJ1-6,ASSLAQGNSPLH
TRBV10-3,many,TRBJ1-3,AIRGTEDTIY
TRBV4-3,.,TRBJ1-1,ASSQDPGAGGRAEAF
TRBV12-3/TRBV12-4,few,TRBJ1-3,ASSFPGQGSGNTIY
TRBV12-3/TRBV12-4,.,TRBJ1-5,ASSARVGQQPQH
TRBV6-2/TRBV6-3,many,TRBJ1-1,ASRRQNTEAF
TRBV25-1,.,TRBJ1-1,ASSEFGANTEAF
TRBV20-1,many,TRBJ1-5,SARDWAGMGSNQPQH
TRBV5-4,many,TRBJ2-4,ASSKQDKNIQY
TRBV12-3/TRBV12-4,.,TRBJ2-4,ASSGGEGPQNIQY
TRBV4-2,.,TRBJ2-3,ASSQEGSIDTQY
TRBV7-6,.,TRBJ2-7,ASRDLSGPSYEQY
TRBV19,few,TRBJ1-1,ASRPTGNTEAF
TRBV4-2,many,TRBJ1-1,ASTTGGGGGYPEAF
TRBV12-3/TRBV12-4,.,TRBJ2-3,ASSFGTRPTDTQY
TRBV28,.,TRBJ2-7,ASSGRPPYEQY
TRBV10-3,.,TRBJ1-2,AISESGQGSGYT
TRBV19,few,TRBJ2-1,ASSIASSGYYNEQF